The TCR beta chain described here comes from a study of blood T cell repertoires in COVID-19. About the study: The analysed material was cDNA or gDNA that came from T cells, B-cell-depleted T cells, or PBMCs.

In the original workflow: For nucleated cells, counts were estimated from reference gene primer amplification. Assay: immunoSEQ multiplex PCR; the TCRdb copy retains only in-frame clones and omits some. V and J calls plus clone size are reproduced from that table; the DNA served to infer D and trimming. The table records a few hundred thousand clones, around 89% of them present only once. Cohorts were based on clinical histories the participants reported. Material: PBMCs or T cells enriched from blood (not recorded which). This sequence originates from a young woman with acute COVID-19.

The CDR3 nucleotides are TGTGCCAGCAGCTTAGGACAGGGGATAGGTGAAAAACTGTTTTTT. Its translation: CASSLGQGIGEKLFF. The chain couples TRBV7-9 to TRBJ1-4; 8 nucleotides match TRBD1. V lost 1 base to trimming and J lost 7 bases; unmatched junction nucleotides: 5. This CDR3 is built from 15 residues. CDR1 is SEHNR and CDR2 is FQNEAQ in the germline V gene (reference sequence).